The present TCR beta chain was sequenced within a study of blood T cell repertoires in COVID-19. Study processing details: Amplification with reference gene primers provided the estimates of nucleated cell counts. The method was immunoSEQ multiplex PCR; TCRdb's version includes in-frame clones alone and lacks a portion of them. V and J calls plus clone size are reproduced from that table; the DNA served to infer D and trimming. The sample has 200,000 to 250,000 clones, over 80% seen once; the top ten hold around 6.4%. The sequencing sample was made of peripheral blood. The TCR comes from a woman aged 55-70 years with active or convalescent COVID-19.

The CDR3 DNA follows: TGCAGCGTTGAAGGGACCACTAGCGGGGGGGAGGGGACCCAGTACTTC. This codes for CSVEGTTSGGEGTQYF. The J gene is TRBJ2-5, the V gene TRBV29-1, with 13 bases identical to TRBD2. The CDR3 spans 16 residues. V gave up 1 base and J gave up 7 bases; unmatched junction bases: 9. In germline, CDR1 is SQVTM, CDR2 ANQGSEA. Full variable domain (rest looked up from reference TRBV29-1 and TRBJ2-5): SAVISQKPSRDICQRGTSLTIQCQVDSQVTMMFWYRQQPGQSLTLIATANQGSEATYESGFVIDKFPISRPNLTFSTLTVSNMSPEDSSIYLCSVEGTTSGGEGTQYFGPGTRLLVL.